This TCR beta chain came from a study of CD4 T cells in relation to SARS-CoV-2 and coronaviruses. For the study at large: PBMCs were cultured with antigen for over nine days before TCR beta sequencing. Points from the study as a whole: Crossreactive clones expanded significantly less to SARS-CoV-2 than monoreactive clones.

Measured with immunoSEQ multiplex PCR; TCRdb has only the in-frame clones, and not every one. The sample includes about 21,000 clones, around 80% seen only once; the top ten take around a sixth. CD4+ T cells from unexposed donors were obtained before the COVID-19 pandemic (2011-2018). The cells were cultured for around ten days before CD4+ T cells were isolated. Testing used SARS-CoV-2 S/N and four cold-coronavirus spikes on unexposed-donor CD4+ T cells, cells permitting. Fresh IL-2 medium replaced half the medium on days 3 and 7. Comment on this clone: Its antigen is not known.

The CDR3 is made up of 16 amino acids. With 0 bases clipped from V and 5 bases from J, the junction kept 9 bases outside the gene matches. Germline V gene data show CDR1 as LGHNT and CDR2 as FRNRAP. The chain is built from TRBV12-5 and TRBJ2-7; 8 bases match TRBD1. This clonotype was obtained from a human donor in good health. The sample comprised CD4+ T cells from PBMCs, cultured in vitro. CDR3 residues: CASGLVLTGGPHEQYF. As DNA, the CDR3 is TGTGCTAGTGGTTTGGTACTTACAGGGGGGCCCCACGAGCAGTACTTC.